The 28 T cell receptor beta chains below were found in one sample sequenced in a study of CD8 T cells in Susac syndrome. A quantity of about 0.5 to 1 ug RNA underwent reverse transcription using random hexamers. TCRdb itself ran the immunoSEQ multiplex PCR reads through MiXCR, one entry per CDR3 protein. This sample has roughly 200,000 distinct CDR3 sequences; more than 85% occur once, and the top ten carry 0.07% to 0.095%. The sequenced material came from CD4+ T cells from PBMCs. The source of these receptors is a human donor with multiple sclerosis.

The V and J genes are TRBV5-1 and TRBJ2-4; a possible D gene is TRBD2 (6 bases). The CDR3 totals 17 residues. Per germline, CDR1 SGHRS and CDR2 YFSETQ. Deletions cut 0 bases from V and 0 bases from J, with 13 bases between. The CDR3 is CASSLVSGGTAKNIQYF. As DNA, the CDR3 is TGCGCCAGCAGCTTGGTTTCTGGCGGGACAGCCAAAAACATTCAGTACTTC.

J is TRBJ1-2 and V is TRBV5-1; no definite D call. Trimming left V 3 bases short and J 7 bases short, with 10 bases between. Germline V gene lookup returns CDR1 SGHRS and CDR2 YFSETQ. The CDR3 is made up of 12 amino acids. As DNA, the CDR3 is TGCGCCAGCAGCTCGGGCCAAAGTGGCTACACCTTC. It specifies CASSSGQSGYTF. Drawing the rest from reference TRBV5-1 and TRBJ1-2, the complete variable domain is KAGVTQTPRYLIKTRGQQVTLSCSPISGHRSVSWYQQTPGQGLQFLFEYFSETQRNKGNFPGRFSGRQFSNSRSEMNVSTLELGDSALYLCASSSGQSGYTFGSGTRLTVV.

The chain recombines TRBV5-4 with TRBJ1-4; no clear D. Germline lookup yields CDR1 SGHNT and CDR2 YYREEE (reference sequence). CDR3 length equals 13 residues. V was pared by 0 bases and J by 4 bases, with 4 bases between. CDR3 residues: CASSLGRNEKLFF. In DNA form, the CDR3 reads TGTGCCAGCAGCTTGGGGCGTAATGAAAAACTGTTTTTT.

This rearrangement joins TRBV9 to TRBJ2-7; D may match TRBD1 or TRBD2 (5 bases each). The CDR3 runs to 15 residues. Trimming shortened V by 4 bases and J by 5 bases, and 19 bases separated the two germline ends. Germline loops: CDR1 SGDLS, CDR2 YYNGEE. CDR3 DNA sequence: TGTGCCAGCAGCCCCCGGATTCGGGGCATGGACGAGCAGTACTTC. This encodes CASSPRIRGMDEQYF.

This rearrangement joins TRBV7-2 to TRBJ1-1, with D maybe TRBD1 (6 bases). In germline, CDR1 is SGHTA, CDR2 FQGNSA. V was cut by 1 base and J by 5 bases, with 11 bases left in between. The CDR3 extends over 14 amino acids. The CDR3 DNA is TGTGCCAGCAGCTTAGAACAGGGTGTAACTGAAGCTTTCTTT. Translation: CASSLEQGVTEAFF.

The CDR3: CASSVGQLSSYNSPLHF. DNA of the CDR3: TGTGCCAGCAGCGTAGGACAGCTAAGCTCCTATAATTCACCCCTCCACTTT. V gene TRBV9 combines with J gene TRBJ1-6, with D possibly being TRBD1 (5 bases). CDR1 SGDLS and CDR2 YYNGEE come from the germline V gene. Trimming took 0 bases from V and 0 from J, leaving 10 bases between them. The CDR3 has 17 residues.

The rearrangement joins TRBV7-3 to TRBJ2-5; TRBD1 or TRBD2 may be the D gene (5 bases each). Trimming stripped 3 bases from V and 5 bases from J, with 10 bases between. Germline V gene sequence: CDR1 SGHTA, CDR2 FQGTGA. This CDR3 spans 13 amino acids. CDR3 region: CASSFGGAETQYF. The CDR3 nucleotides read TGTGCCAGCAGCTTTGGGGGTGCTGAGACCCAGTACTTC.

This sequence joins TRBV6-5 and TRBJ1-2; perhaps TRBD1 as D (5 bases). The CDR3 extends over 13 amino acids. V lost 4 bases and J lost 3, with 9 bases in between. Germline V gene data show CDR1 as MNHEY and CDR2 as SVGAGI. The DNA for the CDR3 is TGTGCCAGCAGTTCGACAGATTACTATGGCTACACCTTC. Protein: CASSSTDYYGYTF.

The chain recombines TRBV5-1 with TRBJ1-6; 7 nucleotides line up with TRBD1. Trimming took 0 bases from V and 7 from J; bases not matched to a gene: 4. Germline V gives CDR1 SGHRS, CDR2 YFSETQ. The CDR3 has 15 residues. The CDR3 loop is CASSLGGTENSPLHF. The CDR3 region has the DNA TGCGCCAGCAGCTTGGGGGGGACAGAGAATTCACCCCTCCACTTT.

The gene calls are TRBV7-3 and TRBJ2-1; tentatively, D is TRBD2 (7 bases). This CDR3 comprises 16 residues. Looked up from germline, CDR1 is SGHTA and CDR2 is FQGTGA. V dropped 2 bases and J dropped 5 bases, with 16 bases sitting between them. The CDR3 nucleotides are TGTGCCAGCAGCTTATTGGGCGGGGGCCAGAACAATGAGCAGTTCTTC. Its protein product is CASSLLGGGQNNEQFF.

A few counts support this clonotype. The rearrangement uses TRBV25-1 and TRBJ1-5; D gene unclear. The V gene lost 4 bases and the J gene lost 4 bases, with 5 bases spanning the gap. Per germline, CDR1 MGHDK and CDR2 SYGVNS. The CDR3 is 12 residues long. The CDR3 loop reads CASSGPNQPQHF. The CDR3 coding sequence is TGTGCCAGCAGTGGTCCAAATCAGCCCCAGCATTTT.

The CDR3 reads CASSLALPGELFF. CDR3 nucleotides: TGTGCCAGCAGTTTAGCCCTACCCGGGGAGCTGTTTTTT. The rearrangement uses TRBV27 and TRBJ2-2; D gene ambiguous. Trimming left V 2 bases short and J 6 bases short, with 7 bases between. Germline lookup yields CDR1 MNHEY and CDR2 SMNVEV (reference sequence). The length of the CDR3 is 13 residues.

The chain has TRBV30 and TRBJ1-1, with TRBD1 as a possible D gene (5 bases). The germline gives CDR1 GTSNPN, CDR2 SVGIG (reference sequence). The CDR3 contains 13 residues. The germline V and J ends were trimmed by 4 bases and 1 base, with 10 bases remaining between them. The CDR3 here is CAWTDGGNTEAFF. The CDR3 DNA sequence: TGTGCCTGGACCGACGGGGGGAACACTGAAGCTTTCTTT.

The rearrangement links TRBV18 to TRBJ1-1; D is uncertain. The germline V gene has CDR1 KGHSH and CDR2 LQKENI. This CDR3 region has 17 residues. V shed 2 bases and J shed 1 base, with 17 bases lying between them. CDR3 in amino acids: CASSPTILGMGNTEAFF. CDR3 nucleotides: TGTGCCAGCTCACCAACTATATTGGGGATGGGGAACACTGAAGCTTTCTTT.

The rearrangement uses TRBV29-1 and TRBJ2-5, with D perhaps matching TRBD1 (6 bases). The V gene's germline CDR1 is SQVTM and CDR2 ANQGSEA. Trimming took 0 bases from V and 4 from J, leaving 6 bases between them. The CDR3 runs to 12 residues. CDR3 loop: CSVEEGAETQYF. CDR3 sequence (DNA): TGCAGCGTTGAAGAGGGGGCAGAGACCCAGTACTTC.

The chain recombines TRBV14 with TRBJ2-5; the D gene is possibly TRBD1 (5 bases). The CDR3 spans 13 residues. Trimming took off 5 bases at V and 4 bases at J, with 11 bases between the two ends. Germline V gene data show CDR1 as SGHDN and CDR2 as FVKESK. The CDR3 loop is CASSWAQGETQYF. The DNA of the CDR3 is TGTGCCAGCAGCTGGGCCCAGGGAGAGACCCAGTACTTC.

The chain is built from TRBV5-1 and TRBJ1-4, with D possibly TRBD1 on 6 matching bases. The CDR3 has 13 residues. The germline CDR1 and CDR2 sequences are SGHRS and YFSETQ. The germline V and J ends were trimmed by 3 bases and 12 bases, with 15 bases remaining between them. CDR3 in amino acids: CASSWDVGGQLFF. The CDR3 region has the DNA TGCGCCAGCAGCTGGGACGTCGGGGGCCAACTGTTTTTT.

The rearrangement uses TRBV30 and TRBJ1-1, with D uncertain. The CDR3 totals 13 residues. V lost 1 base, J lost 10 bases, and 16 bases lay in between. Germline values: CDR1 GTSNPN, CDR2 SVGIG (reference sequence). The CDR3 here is CAWSERLAEGAFF. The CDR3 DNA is TGTGCCTGGAGTGAACGTCTTGCCGAGGGAGCTTTCTTT.

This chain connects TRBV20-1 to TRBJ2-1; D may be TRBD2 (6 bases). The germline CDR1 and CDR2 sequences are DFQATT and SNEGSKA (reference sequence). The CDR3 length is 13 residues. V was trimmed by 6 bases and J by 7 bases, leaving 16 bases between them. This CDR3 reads CSAHGGLGNEQFF. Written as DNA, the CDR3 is TGCAGTGCGCACGGGGGATTGGGGAATGAGCAGTTCTTC.

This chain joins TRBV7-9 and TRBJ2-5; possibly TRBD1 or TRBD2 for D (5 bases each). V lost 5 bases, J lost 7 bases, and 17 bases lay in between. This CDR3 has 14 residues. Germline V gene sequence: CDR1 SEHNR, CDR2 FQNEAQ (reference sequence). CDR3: CASSIVGDLGTQYF. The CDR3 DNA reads TGTGCCAGCAGCATAGTCGGGGACCTAGGGACCCAGTACTTC.

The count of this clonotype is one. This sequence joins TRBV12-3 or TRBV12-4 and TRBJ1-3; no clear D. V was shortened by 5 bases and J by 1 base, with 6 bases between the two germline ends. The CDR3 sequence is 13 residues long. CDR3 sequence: CASSRPSGNTIYF. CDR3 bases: TGTGCCAGCAGTCGCCCTTCTGGAAACACCATATATTTT.

DNA of the CDR3: TGCAGCGTTGGGTCTGCGAACTATGGCTACACCTTC. Translated: CSVGSANYGYTF. This rearrangement joins TRBV29-1 to TRBJ1-2; D ambiguous. Trimming cost V 4 bases and J 2 bases, with 8 bases left between them. CDR3 size: 12 residues. The V gene's germline CDR1 is SQVTM and CDR2 ANQGSEA.

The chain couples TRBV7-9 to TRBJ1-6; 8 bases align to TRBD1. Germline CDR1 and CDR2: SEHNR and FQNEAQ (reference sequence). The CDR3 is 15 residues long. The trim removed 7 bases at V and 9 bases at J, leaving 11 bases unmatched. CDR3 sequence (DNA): TGTGCCAGCACCGCGAGCTGGGACAGGTTTTCACCCCTCCACTTT. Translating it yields CASTASWDRFSPLHF.

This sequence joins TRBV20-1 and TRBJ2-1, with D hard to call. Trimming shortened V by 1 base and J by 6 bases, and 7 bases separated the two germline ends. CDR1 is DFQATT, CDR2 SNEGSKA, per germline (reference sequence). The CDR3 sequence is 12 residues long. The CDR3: CSARGPTNEQFF. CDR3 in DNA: TGCAGTGCTAGAGGCCCGACCAATGAGCAGTTCTTC.

CDR3 bases: TGTGCTAGTATAGCGGGGTCCCCTACGGGGGAGCAGTACTTC. Its translation is CASIAGSPTGEQYF. The chain employs TRBV7-7 and TRBJ2-7, with 8 bases aligning to TRBD2. The CDR3 is 14 amino acids. From germline, CDR1 is SSHAT and CDR2 FNYEAQ (reference sequence).

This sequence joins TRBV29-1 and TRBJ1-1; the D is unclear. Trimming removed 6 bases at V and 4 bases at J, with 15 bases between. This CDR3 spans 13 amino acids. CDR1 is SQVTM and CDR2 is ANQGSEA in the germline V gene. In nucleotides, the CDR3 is TGCAGCGTAATGACACTCGGTGGCACTGAAGCTTTCTTT. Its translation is CSVMTLGGTEAFF.

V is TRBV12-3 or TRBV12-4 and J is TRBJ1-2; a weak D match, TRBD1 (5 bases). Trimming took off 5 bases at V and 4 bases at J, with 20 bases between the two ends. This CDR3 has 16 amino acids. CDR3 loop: CASSTFLQGSSYGYTF. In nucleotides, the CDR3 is TGTGCCAGCAGTACTTTCCTGCAGGGTTCCTCCTATGGCTACACCTTC.

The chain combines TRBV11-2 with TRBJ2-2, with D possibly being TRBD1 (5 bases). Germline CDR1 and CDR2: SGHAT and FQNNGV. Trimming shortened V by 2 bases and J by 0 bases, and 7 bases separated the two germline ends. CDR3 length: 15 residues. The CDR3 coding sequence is TGTGCCAGCAGCTTACAGGGAACGAACACCGGGGAGCTGTTTTTT. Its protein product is CASSLQGTNTGELFF.